The 11 T cell receptor beta chains reported below all come from one sample, sequenced in a study of blood T cell repertoires in COVID-19. Sequencing used immunoSEQ multiplex PCR; TCRdb keeps in-frame clones, though not all of them. Seen here are approximately 160,000 clones, roughly 83% observed once, and the top ten hold 3.5% to 5%. The sequenced sample consisted of PBMCs or T cells enriched from blood (not recorded which). The receptors originated from a woman aged 50 to 60 who had recovered from COVID-19.

This chain joins TRBV3-1 (or the pseudogene TRBV3-2) and TRBJ1-1, with a possible D match to TRBD1 (6 bases). This CDR3 region has 14 residues. Between the trimmed V and J ends, which lost 3 bases and 1 base, there was a span of 9 bases. The germline V gene encodes CDR1 LGHDT and CDR2 YNNKEL (reference sequence). CDR3 nucleotides: TGTGCCAGCAGCCACCGGGGACAGAACACTGAAGCTTTCTTT. Its translation: CASSHRGQNTEAFF.

This clone showed up just once. V is TRBV27 and J is TRBJ1-5; the D gene is possibly TRBD1 (6 bases). This CDR3 spans 15 amino acids. Germline assignment: CDR1 MNHEY and CDR2 SMNVEV (reference sequence). The ends were cut back, 3 bases at V and 4 bases at J, with 13 bases in the middle. CDR3 protein: CASSLGALQNQPQHF. CDR3 in DNA: TGTGCCAGCAGTTTGGGGGCACTCCAAAATCAGCCCCAGCATTTT.

This clone was recorded only once. This chain connects TRBV7-9 to TRBJ2-3; 9 positions agree with TRBD2. V dropped 1 base and J dropped 2; count of bases not matched to a gene: 10. In germline, CDR1 is SEHNR, CDR2 FQNEAQ (reference sequence). This CDR3 is built from 18 residues. CDR3 in DNA: TGTGCCAGCAGCTTAGGATGGTTAGCGGGAGTTGTCACAGATACGCAGTATTTT. Protein product: CASSLGWLAGVVTDTQYF.

V gene TRBV7-6 combines with J gene TRBJ2-3, with a tentative D call TRBD2 (7 bases). The CDR3 runs to 15 residues. V lost 5 bases, J lost 4 bases, and 16 bases lay in between. Germline V CDR1 and CDR2: SGHVS, FNYEAQ. The CDR3: CASSGGAVIADTQYF. The CDR3 DNA follows: TGTGCCAGCAGCGGGGGGGCTGTGATCGCAGATACGCAGTATTTT.

In its sample, this clone was seen once. The sample contains more than one DNA sequence encoding this CDR3. The chain couples TRBV29-1 to TRBJ2-5; TRBD2 agrees at 14 bases. The CDR3 extends over 13 amino acids. Unmatched junction bases numbered 3, after V lost 7 bases and J lost 5 bases. Per germline, CDR1 SQVTM and CDR2 ANQGSEA. CDR3 DNA sequence: TGCAGCGCGCGACTAGCGGGAGGGGAGACCCAGTACTTC. Protein: CSARLAGGETQYF.

The chain carries TRBV3-1 (or the pseudogene TRBV3-2) and TRBJ1-1; D remains ambiguous. The length of the CDR3 is 12 residues. Trimming stripped 4 bases from V and 10 bases from J, with 13 bases between. Germline CDR1 LGHDT, CDR2 YNNKEL (reference sequence). The chain's CDR3 is CASSPFNGGAFF. CDR3 nucleotides: TGTGCCAGCAGCCCCTTCAATGGAGGAGCTTTCTTT.

This rearrangement joins TRBV7-9 to TRBJ2-2, with D possibly being TRBD1 (6 bases). The CDR3 totals 13 residues. Trimming shortened V by 3 bases and J by 4 bases, and 6 bases separated the two germline ends. The germline gives CDR1 SEHNR, CDR2 FQNEAQ (reference sequence). CDR3 DNA: TGTGCCAGCAGCTTGGACAGCACCGGGGAGCTGTTTTTT. This gives the protein CASSLDSTGELFF.

This chain uses TRBV6-2 or TRBV6-3 with TRBJ1-5; a weak D match, TRBD1 (6 bases). From germline, CDR1 is MNHEY and CDR2 SVGEGT. V lost 2 bases and J 1 base, leaving 12 bases between the germline ends. This CDR3 is built from 16 residues. DNA of the CDR3: TGTGCCAGCAGTTACGAGGGCAGGGGAAGCAATCAGCCCCAGCATTTT. It translates to CASSYEGRGSNQPQHF.

This sequence joins TRBV28 and TRBJ2-1; tentatively, D is TRBD1 (6 bases). CDR1 and CDR2 (germline): MDHEN, SYDVKM. The V and J ends lost 7 bases and 10 bases respectively, with 11 bases between them. The CDR3 contains 11 residues. CDR3 nucleotides: TGTGCCAGCACCCAGGGGCCCGAGCAGTTCTTC. Its translation: CASTQGPEQFF. The full variable domain, completed using reference TRBV28 and TRBJ2-1, is DVKVTQSSRYLVKRTGEKVFLECVQDMDHENMFWYRQDPGLGLRLIYFSYDVKMKEKGDIPEGYSVSREKKERFSLILESASTNQTSMYLCASTQGPEQFFGPGTRLTVL.

V is TRBV18 and J is TRBJ2-1; a weak D match, TRBD1 (5 bases). The germline gives CDR1 KGHSH, CDR2 LQKENI. The V end was cut by 0 bases, the J end by 10 bases, with 16 bases between. The CDR3 has 15 amino acids. Here the CDR3 reads CASSPPSRPAGEQFF. The DNA for the CDR3 is TGTGCCAGCTCACCACCAAGTAGACCCGCAGGGGAGCAGTTCTTC.

The rearrangement joins TRBV5-1 to TRBJ2-2; 9 bases agree with TRBD2. This CDR3 region has 18 residues. V was pared by 1 base and J by 5 bases, with 12 bases of the junction left unmatched. The germline gives CDR1 SGHRS, CDR2 YFSETQ. The CDR3 region has the DNA TGCGCCAGCAGCTTGAAAGTTCTAGCGGGACTCTCTACCGGGGAGCTGTTTTTT. This sequence encodes CASSLKVLAGLSTGELFF.